These 3 T cell receptor beta chains came from one sample sequenced in a study of blood T cell repertoires in COVID-19. The data were produced by immunoSEQ multiplex PCR, yet TCRdb's version contains in-frame clones alone and is incomplete. The table includes around 500,000 clones, 88% detected once. Sequencing used PBMCs or T cells enriched from blood (not recorded which). The receptors were sampled from a woman aged 55-70 years who had recovered from COVID-19.

This chain joins TRBV6-5 and TRBJ2-3; TRBD2 is a possible D gene (5 bases). This CDR3 is 12 amino acids long. The V gene's germline CDR1 is MNHEY and CDR2 SVGAGI. V shed 7 bases and J shed 3 bases, with 8 bases lying between them. CDR3 sequence: CASKLGTDTQYF. The CDR3 coding sequence is TGTGCCAGCAAACTAGGAACAGATACGCAGTATTTT.

This clone has just a few counts. The gene calls are TRBV2 and TRBJ1-2; D is unclear. This CDR3 is 13 amino acids long. Trimming stripped 2 bases from V and 2 bases from J, with 6 bases between. Germline-derived CDR1 and CDR2 are SNHLY and FYNNEI. CDR3 residues: CASSERLNYGYTF. In DNA form, the CDR3 reads TGTGCCAGCAGTGAACGACTAAACTATGGCTACACCTTC.

V usage is TRBV6-7 and J usage is TRBJ1-2; weak D call: TRBD1 (5 bases). TRBV6-7 is placed among ORFs of uncertain function. The CDR3 runs 15 residues. The germline V and J ends were trimmed by 1 base and 6 bases, with 15 bases remaining between them. The CDR3 reads CASSYLAGRHDGYTF. In DNA, the CDR3 is TGTGCCAGCAGTTACTTGGCAGGGCGTCATGATGGCTACACCTTC.